Sequencing of this T cell receptor (beta chain) was carried out in a study of shared clonotypes between healthy human individuals (dated by TCRdb to about 2020). With regard to the full study: The cohort comprised a couple of women and a few men aged 18 to 49 years. For each donor, CD4 naive and CD4 memory were each run on three plates, CD8 naive on two plates, and CD8 memory on one plate. The study deeply sequenced blood TCR repertoires of five healthy adults to estimate repertoire size and the extent of clonotype sharing between individuals. To increase sequencing depth and limit assay-specific biases, different laboratories used diverse techniques to prepare libraries and sequence TCR repertoires. Leukapheresis yielded between about 0.85 and 9.5 billion PBMCs per donor. Overall study results and their limits: Sampling was restricted to blood, and TCR repertoires in tissue are likely to differ from TCR repertoires in blood. Sharing across a handful of donors was observed for about 5% of naive CD4, over 3% of naive CD8, 2.3% of memory CD4, and around 0.42% of memory CD8 clonotypes. Compared with non-shared clonotypes, the clonotypes found in all four sorted-subset donors had higher generation probabilities. Rarefaction of sorted-subset datasets indicated incomplete sequencing despite the large sequencing depth. Pairwise subsampling led to the expectation that sequencing depth would affect the degree of clonotype sharing among donors. The small number of donors limited the genetic and exposure-history diversity represented. Naive subsets generally had larger estimated clonotype richness than memory subsets.

Healthy HIV-negative adults with no recently reported acute infections or vaccinations were included as donors. Every donor was a Caucasian adult residing in Nashville, Tennessee, USA. CD4+ T cells were enriched by magnetic negative selection; naive cells were then positively selected on CD45RA, and the negative fraction formed the memory subset. After blood collection by leukapheresis, PBMCs were isolated using Ficoll-Histopaque density gradient centrifugation and then cryopreserved in the vapor phase of liquid nitrogen. Analytical flow cytometry was used to check the purity and quantity of each magnetically sorted T cell population. From each sorted fraction, genomic DNA was isolated and quantified by UV absorbance on a Nanodrop 2000c. Regarding this clone: Its recognized antigen is unknown. The sample holds no much larger clone one base away, and base qualities are not on file.

V and J are truncated by 7 bases and 4 bases respectively, leaving an intervening sequence of 15 bases. Looking up the germline V gene yields CDR1 ENHRY and CDR2 SYGVKD. Inclusive of the bounding cysteine and phenylalanine, the CDR3 is 14 residues long. Kept here is only the CDR3 DNA, which spans 42 bases and is read in frame from base 1. Using the deep immunoSEQ assay, multiplex PCR amplified TCR CDR3 regions from genomic DNA. Extracted genomic DNA from each cell subset was distributed evenly across all wells of several immunoSEQ 96-well plates, and each plate was treated as a replicate. Each replicate PCR for sorted subsets received approximately 200 ng genomic DNA, equal to roughly 29,000 T cell genomes. Purified libraries were measured with a Qubit 3.0 fluorometer, size-checked on a Bioanalyzer 2100, and measured again with the KAPA Library Quantification kit. Every immunoSEQ 96-well plate was sequenced on a separate single-read 150-cycle Illumina NextSeq 550 flow cell. For the original study's pipeline: Because only junctional sequences without quality scores were contained in the immunoSEQ output, filtering matching that applied to full-length reads could not be performed. To assign V/J genes and CDR3, sequences were annotated against IMGT germline references using PyIR, a Python wrapper for IgBLAST v1.9. Reads were removed for weak V/J assignments (E-value above 1e-6), missing CDR3, stop codons, out-of-frame junctions, or ambiguous translated residues. V3J clonotypes were defined as sequences sharing an identical inferred V gene, J gene, and CDR3 amino acid sequence. Percentage overlap between repertoires was calculated by dividing the number of shared unique clonotypes by the size of the smaller repertoire. RTK rarefaction, the Chao1 estimator, and Recon v2.1 estimates of unobserved clonotypes were used to assess repertoire richness. Generation probabilities were computed with OLGA for all TCRbeta clonotypes obtained by the gDNA method from four donors. The table comes from immuneACCESS by way of TCRdb, which keeps in-frame sequences with V and J called. Part of the clones is missing from these tables; in studies checked, under half for an unresolved V gene and the rest for unknown reasons. V, J and clone size reflect that table, while D and trimming were determined from the DNA. Within this sample are roughly 2.6 million clones, with over 85% of them counted one time only. About 0.13% of the sample comes from the top ten.

This sequence uses TRBV10-3 and TRBJ2-3; TRBD1 might be the D gene, on 7 matching bases. Material for sequencing was naive CD4+ T cells sorted from blood. The cell subset or site label, as the study defines it: CD45RA+ positively selected. The sequence was obtained from a man aged 18-30 years in good health. The sequence in DNA is TGTGCCATCAAACGCAGGGGGGAGGCAGATACGCAGTATTTT. This encodes CAIKRRGEADTQYF.